The 2 T cell receptor beta chains below all came from one sample that was sequenced in a study of blood T cell repertoires in COVID-19. The data were produced by immunoSEQ multiplex PCR, yet TCRdb's version contains in-frame clones alone and is incomplete. The sample records some 130,000 clones, 81% being singletons. Sequencing used peripheral blood. The source is a woman aged 55-70 years with active or convalescent COVID-19.

J is TRBJ1-5 and V is TRBV6-5, with 11 bases matching TRBD1. Looked up from germline, CDR1 is MNHEY and CDR2 is SVGAGI. CDR3 length: 15 residues. V trimming: 6 bases; J trimming: 6 bases; junction bases outside the gene matches: 7. CDR3 nucleotide sequence: TGTGCCAGCAGACCCACCGGACAGGGGGCTCAGCCCCAGCATTTT. This gives the protein CASRPTGQGAQPQHF.

The chain recombines TRBV5-5 with TRBJ2-3; TRBD2 agrees at 12 bases. The CDR3 spans 16 residues. Germline V lookup: CDR1 SGHKS, CDR2 YYEKEE (reference sequence). J gave up 2 bases and V 4 bases, and 5 bases lay outside the gene matches. The DNA for the CDR3 is TGTGCCAGCAGCCCAACTAGCGGGGGGATCACAGATACGCAGTATTTT. It translates to CASSPTSGGITDTQYF. Looking up the rest from reference TRBV5-5 and TRBJ2-3 gives the full variable domain: DAGVTQSPTHLIKTRGQQVTLRCSPISGHKSVSWYQQVLGQGPQFIFQYYEKEERGRGNFPDRFSARQFPNYSSELNVNALLLGDSALYLCASSPTSGGITDTQYFGPGTRLTVL.